These 18 T cell receptor beta chains originate from one sample sequenced in a study of radiotherapy plus CTLA-4 blockade in lung cancer. TCRdb keeps only in-frame clones here, not all; method: immunoSEQ multiplex PCR. The profile shows tens of thousands of clones, roughly 71% of them singletons. This specimen was peripheral blood, taken from a patient treated with radiotherapy plus ipilimumab. Receptor source: a human donor with non-small cell lung cancer who had stable disease on radiotherapy plus ipilimumab.

This chain connects TRBV15 to TRBJ1-2; no definite D call. The V end lost 2 bases, the J end lost 2 bases, and 15 bases lay between the germline ends. CDR1 and CDR2 (germline): LNHNV, YYDKDF (reference sequence). This CDR3 contains 16 residues. CDR3 sequence (DNA): TGTGCCACCAGCAGAAAAATATTTAAAACCAACTATGGCTACACCTTC. It encodes CATSRKIFKTNYGYTF.

This clone ranks as medium-sized. CDR3 sequence reads: CASRDRQGEKLFF. The DNA of the CDR3 is TGTGCCAGCCGGGACCGGCAAGGGGAAAAACTGTTTTTT. This chain uses TRBV6-6 with TRBJ1-4; the D gene is possibly TRBD1 (5 bases). Germline values: CDR1 MNHNY, CDR2 SVGAGI (reference sequence). V was cut by 8 bases and J by 8 bases, with 15 bases left in between. The CDR3 runs 13 residues.

V and J are TRBV2 and TRBJ2-7; D is unresolved. Trimming stripped 7 bases from V and 7 bases from J, with 8 bases between. The length of the CDR3 is 10 residues. In germline, CDR1 is SNHLY, CDR2 FYNNEI. CDR3 residues: CASMLGEQYF. CDR3 coding DNA: TGTGCCAGCATGCTCGGAGAGCAGTACTTC.

In regard to this clone: The junction shows a germline mismatch at one end, possibly a read error. The chain is built from TRBV18 and TRBJ2-7, with 11 bases that match TRBD1. Germline CDR1 is KGHSH and CDR2 is LQKENI. CDR3 length: 17 amino acids. CDR3 DNA: TGTGCCAGCTCACCGACTGCGCGAGGACAGGGGGCGTACGGGCAGTACTTC. This encodes CASSPTARGQGAYGQYF.

The gene calls are TRBV27 and TRBJ1-5; D is unresolved. The CDR3 has 16 residues. CDR1 MNHEY and CDR2 SMNVEV come from the germline V gene (reference sequence). The V end was cut by 2 bases, the J end by 0 bases, with 11 bases between. The CDR3 DNA reads as TGTGCCAGCAGTTTAAGGGCAGACTATAGCAATCAGCCCCAGCATTTT. Protein sequence: CASSLRADYSNQPQHF.

The genes are TRBV6-1 and TRBJ2-1; 8 nucleotides match TRBD2. CDR3 length equals 15 residues. The germline CDR1 and CDR2 sequences are MNHNS and SASEGT. J was trimmed by 5 bases and V by 5 bases; bases with no gene match: 8. The CDR3 loop is CASSRLGREDNEQFF. CDR3 coding DNA: TGTGCCAGCAGTCGGTTGGGGCGGGAGGACAATGAGCAGTTCTTC.

The V call is TRBV27, the J call TRBJ2-1; possible D gene TRBD2, 5 bases. The germline V and J ends were trimmed by 2 bases and 8 bases, with 10 bases remaining between them. The germline CDR1 and CDR2 sequences are MNHEY and SMNVEV (reference sequence). The CDR3 totals 13 residues. CDR3 in DNA: TGTGCCAGCAGTTTAACTAGTGATTATGAGCAGTTCTTC. Its protein product is CASSLTSDYEQFF.

This clone occurred a few times. This chain links TRBV5-6 with TRBJ2-7; 11 bases are a match to TRBD2. Trimming removed 0 bases from V and 2 bases from J; junction bases left unmatched: 7. Per germline, CDR1 SGHDT and CDR2 YYEEEE. The CDR3 covers 17 residues. In DNA, the CDR3 is TGTGCCAGCAGCTTGGACCTACTAGCGGGAGTGACCTACGAGCAGTACTTC. Its protein is CASSLDLLAGVTYEQYF.

The chain recombines TRBV7-9 with TRBJ2-1; tentative D call: TRBD1 (5 bases). This CDR3 contains 15 residues. Germline values: CDR1 SEHNR, CDR2 FQNEAQ (reference sequence). The V end was cut by 1 base, the J end by 2 bases, with 9 bases between. The CDR3 here is CASSLGRGPYNEQFF. CDR3 nucleotide sequence: TGTGCCAGCAGCTTAGGAAGGGGTCCCTACAATGAGCAGTTCTTC. Supplemented by reference TRBV7-9 and TRBJ2-1, the full variable domain reads DTGVSQNPRHKITKRGQNVTFRCDPISEHNRLYWYRQTLGQGPEFLTYFQNEAQLEKSRLLSDRFSAERPKGSFSTLEIQRTEQGDSAMYLCASSLGRGPYNEQFFGPGTRLTVL.

The chain couples TRBV2 to TRBJ2-7; D is unclear. This CDR3 has 12 amino acids. V was clipped by 7 bases and J by 10 bases, with 17 bases between them. Germline assignment: CDR1 SNHLY and CDR2 FYNNEI. For the CDR3, the DNA is TGTGCCAGCACCAAAGACCGGACGGACCAGTACTTC. Translating gives CASTKDRTDQYF.

The rearrangement links TRBV19 to TRBJ2-2, with D perhaps TRBD1 (5 bases). CDR3 length: 17 residues. In germline, CDR1 is LNHDA, CDR2 SQIVND (reference sequence). The germline V and J ends were trimmed by 3 bases and 3 bases, with 17 bases remaining between them. This CDR3 reads CASSISSGRVDTGELFF. Written as DNA, the CDR3 is TGTGCCAGTAGTATTTCCTCGGGCAGGGTTGACACCGGGGAGCTGTTTTTT.

The chain is built from TRBV9 and TRBJ2-1; 10 bases are shared with TRBD2. Germline V gives CDR1 SGDLS, CDR2 YYNGEE. The CDR3 totals 14 residues. V lost 4 bases and J lost 8; bases outside the gene matches: 6. The DNA for the CDR3 is TGTGCCAGCAGCCTTAGCGGGAGGATGGATGAGCAGTTCTTC. Its translation is CASSLSGRMDEQFF.

V is TRBV30 and J is TRBJ2-7; TRBD1 aligns across 8 bases. The CDR3 has 12 amino acids. Germline V gene lookup returns CDR1 GTSNPN and CDR2 SVGIG (reference sequence). V lost 5 bases and J lost 5; bases outside the gene matches: 5. The CDR3 is CAWGDRLNEQYF. The CDR3 DNA reads TGTGCCTGGGGGGACAGGCTAAACGAGCAGTACTTC.

The chain employs TRBV4-3 and TRBJ1-2; a possible D gene is TRBD1 (6 bases). The V gene's germline CDR1 is LGHNA and CDR2 YSLEER. The CDR3 totals 15 residues. The V end was cut by 0 bases, the J end by 8 bases, with 16 bases between. This CDR3 reads CASSQDLRGPGGYTF. CDR3 DNA sequence: TGCGCCAGCAGCCAAGATCTTCGGGGGCCGGGGGGCTACACCTTC.

V gene TRBV27 combines with J gene TRBJ2-7; D is uncertain. Germline lookup yields CDR1 MNHEY and CDR2 SMNVEV (reference sequence). Trimming removed 6 bases from V and 2 bases from J, with 14 bases in between. The CDR3 length is 14 residues. CDR3 nucleotide sequence: TGTGCCAGCAGGTCGCGCGGAGCACCCTACGAGCAGTACTTC. It yields the protein CASRSRGAPYEQYF.

This sequence joins TRBV7-9 and TRBJ2-7; 8 bases match TRBD2. Germline CDR1 and CDR2: SEHNR and FQNEAQ (reference sequence). The CDR3 runs 14 residues. The J segment lost 4 bases and the V segment lost 4 bases, leaving 6 bases of the junction unmatched. CDR3 region: CASSSRLAPYEQYF. Written as DNA, the CDR3 is TGTGCCAGCAGCTCGCGACTAGCGCCTTACGAGCAGTACTTC.

In its sample, this clone was seen once. This chain joins TRBV7-2 and TRBJ2-7; D not resolved. From germline, CDR1 is SGHTA and CDR2 FQGNSA. The V end lost 0 bases, the J end lost 2 bases, and 11 bases lay between the germline ends. CDR3 length equals 15 residues. The CDR3 DNA reads TGTGCCAGCAGCTTAGCGAAAGGGTTAACCTACGAGCAGTACTTC. The encoded protein is CASSLAKGLTYEQYF.

Only one count was recorded for this clone. This chain joins TRBV2 and TRBJ1-2; D uncertain. The CDR3 loop spans 13 amino acids. Trimming left V 10 bases short and J 5 bases short, with 17 bases between. Germline V gives CDR1 SNHLY, CDR2 FYNNEI. CDR3 DNA: TGTGCCAACCGAGTGGGAAGCCGTTATGGCTACACCTTC. The encoded protein is CANRVGSRYGYTF.